This TCR beta chain came from a study of T cells in localized non-small cell lung cancer. Study-wide results and caveats: The greatest T cell clonality was found in uninvolved adjacent lung (higher than in tumor). Appearance in adjacent lung was seen for a median roughly 50 of the top 100 tumor clones.

CDR1 MNHGY and CDR2 SAAAGT come from the germline V gene. This CDR3 comprises 13 residues. Trimming stripped 4 bases from V and 4 bases from J, with 8 bases between. Turning to this clone: Its matching antigen is unknown.

TCRdb's copy holds only in-frame clones and misses some; the assay was immunoSEQ multiplex PCR. The data hold 13,000 or so clones, with over 25% observed a single time. The rearrangement links TRBV6-8 to TRBJ1-3, with D possibly being TRBD1 (6 bases). This clonotype originated in a female donor of 60 years or more with stage I lung adenocarcinoma. Source: lung tumor tissue, taken before any cancer treatment. The CDR3 is CASSSDRGNTIYF. As DNA, the CDR3 is TGTGCCAGCAGTTCCGACAGGGGAAACACCATATATTTT.